This is a list of T cell receptor beta chains from one sample in a study of T cells in Graves' hyperthyroidism and ophthalmopathy. TCRdb reprocessed the multiplex PCR reads via MiXCR and lists one record per CDR3 protein. The sample lists about 520,000 distinct CDR3 sequences, roughly 25% seen once, with approximately 11% in the top ten. Material: blood. These receptors came from a woman aged 25 to 39 with Graves' ophthalmopathy. The conserved cysteine and the conserved F or W are not part of the CDR3 here.

J gene: TRBJ1-5
V gene: TRBV18
CDR3 protein: ASSPAGGDQPQH

J gene: TRBJ1-1
V gene: TRBV20-1
CDR3 protein: SASLGLEEAF

J gene: TRBJ1-2
V gene: TRBV20-1
CDR3 protein: SARDFGTVNYGYT

J gene: TRBJ2-7
V gene: TRBV19
CDR3 protein: ASSVRGPYYEQY

J gene: TRBJ1-2
V gene: TRBV3-1
CDR3 protein: ASSQGLQGRDYGYT

J gene: TRBJ2-7
V gene: TRBV6-1
CDR3 protein: ASSPKVGPTYEQY

J gene: TRBJ1-3
V gene: TRBV27
CDR3 protein: ASMVSRAGNTIY

J gene: TRBJ2-4
V gene: TRBV11-2
CDR3 protein: ASSGTGAKNIQY

J gene: TRBJ2-5
V gene: TRBV20-1
CDR3 protein: SARAGLALLAQY

J gene: TRBJ2-5
V gene: TRBV29-1
CDR3 protein: SAGLAGVLKETQY

J gene: TRBJ2-5
V gene: TRBV11-1
CDR3 protein: ANSLGWGEAYQETQY

J gene: TRBJ1-1
V gene: TRBV5-1
CDR3 protein: ASSLGITGGTEAF

J gene: TRBJ1-1
V gene: TRBV6-5
CDR3 protein: ASSYSTGGPNTEAF

J gene: TRBJ1-1
V gene: TRBV20-1
CDR3 protein: SVIGLVPEAF

J gene: TRBJ2-7
V gene: TRBV2
CDR3 protein: ASSAPWAFGAYEQY

J gene: TRBJ1-3
V gene: TRBV6-1
CDR3 protein: ASSEFGANSGNTIY

J gene: TRBJ1-2
V gene: TRBV7-2
CDR3 protein: ASSPQQRQGYGYT

J gene: TRBJ2-5
V gene: TRBV6-1
CDR3 protein: ASSPGQGSPETQY

J gene: TRBJ1-2
V gene: TRBV20-1
CDR3 protein: SARDSLTHGYT

J gene: TRBJ2-2
V gene: TRBV20-1
CDR3 protein: SAKVLGTGETGELF

J gene: TRBJ1-5
V gene: TRBV6-2/TRBV6-3
CDR3 protein: ASTRPFSNQPQH

J gene: TRBJ1-1
V gene: TRBV12-3/TRBV12-4
CDR3 protein: ASSRRDAVNTEAF

J gene: TRBJ1-6
V gene: TRBV6-5
CDR3 protein: ASSYTDPNSPLH

J gene: TRBJ2-2
V gene: TRBV27
CDR3 protein: ASTQTGYTGELF